This T cell receptor (beta chain) is drawn from a study of blood T cell repertoires in COVID-19. People in the exposed group encountered a COVID-19 case within 2 weeks before entering the study. The assay was immunoSEQ multiplex PCR, and TCRdb's table has in-frame clones only and misses some. The sample yields a few hundred thousand clones, 70% to 90% seen once. The CDR3 covers 16 residues. Losses at the gene ends were 5 bases for V and 1 base for J; bases not matched to a gene: 7. From germline, CDR1 is SNHLY and CDR2 FYNNEI. The clonotype was recovered from a woman aged 45-60 years who had been exposed to COVID-19. The genes are TRBV2 and TRBJ2-4; 8 positions match TRBD1. Sequenced material: PBMCs or T cells enriched from blood (not recorded which). CDR3 nucleotides: TGTGCCAGCAGTCCGACAGGGGCGGGTGCCAAAAACATTCAGTACTTC. It encodes CASSPTGAGAKNIQYF.